Presented here are 15 T cell receptor beta chains from one specimen sequenced in a study of blood T cell repertoires in COVID-19. Using immunoSEQ multiplex PCR, the repertoire was profiled, and TCRdb retains in-frame clones only, with some absent. This table holds more than 300,000 clones, approximately 87% found once. The specimen sequenced was PBMCs or T cells enriched from blood (not recorded which). These receptors originate from a middle-aged man in a cohort exposed to, infected with or recovered from COVID-19 (not recorded which).

CDR3 nucleotides: TGTGCCAGCTCACTTGGGACAGGGGGCTATAGCAATCAGCCCCAGCATTTT. Amino acid sequence: CASSLGTGGYSNQPQHF. V is TRBV18 and J is TRBJ1-5; 12 bases are shared with TRBD1. Germline V CDR1 and CDR2: KGHSH, LQKENI. The CDR3 totals 17 residues. Trimming removed 4 bases from V and 0 bases from J; junction bases left unmatched: 4. Full variable domain (remainder filled in from reference TRBV18 and TRBJ1-5): NAGVMQNPRHLVRRRGQEARLRCSPMKGHSHVYWYRQLPEEGLKFMVYLQKENIIDESGMPKERFSAEFPKEGPSILRIQQVVRGDSAAYFCASSLGTGGYSNQPQHFGDGTRLSIL.

V gene TRBV10-3 combines with J gene TRBJ2-1; 9 bases are a match to TRBD2. V lost 10 bases, J lost 8 bases, and 15 bases stayed unmatched. In germline, CDR1 is ENHRY, CDR2 SYGVKD. This CDR3 region has 15 residues. In DNA form, the CDR3 reads TGTGCCACCAAAAGGGGGGCGGGAGGGAACCATGAGCAGTTCTTC. This translates into CATKRGAGGNHEQFF.

This clone was observed a single time. This chain links TRBV4-2 with TRBJ2-2, with D perhaps TRBD2 (5 bases). Between the trimmed V and J ends, which lost 4 bases and 8 bases, there was a span of 14 bases. There are 14 residues in the CDR3. Germline-derived CDR1 and CDR2 are LGHNA and YNFKEQ. The CDR3 reads CASSRVGVSGELFF. For the CDR3, the DNA is TGTGCCAGCAGCCGGGTGGGAGTATCTGGGGAGCTGTTTTTT.

This clone came up once. The V gene is TRBV9, the J gene TRBJ1-6, with TRBD1 matching 7 bases. Germline V gene sequence: CDR1 SGDLS, CDR2 YYNGEE. The CDR3 loop spans 15 amino acids. The J segment lost 7 bases and the V segment lost 3 bases, leaving 7 bases of the junction unmatched. CDR3 DNA sequence: TGTGCCAGCAGCGGCCACAGGGGAATGAATTCACCCCTCCACTTT. This encodes CASSGHRGMNSPLHF. The complete variable domain, with remaining parts taken from reference TRBV9 and TRBJ1-6, reads DSGVTQTPKHLITATGQRVTLRCSPRSGDLSVYWYQQSLDQGLQFLIQYYNGEERAKGNILERFSAQQFPDLHSELNLSSLELGDSALYFCASSGHRGMNSPLHFGNGTRLTVT.

To note about this clone: One end of the junction is discordant with germline, which a read error may explain. The V call is TRBV6-5, the J call TRBJ2-7, with 7 bases that match TRBD2. From germline, CDR1 is MNHEY and CDR2 SVGAGI. The CDR3 has 12 amino acids. The CDR3 loop reads CASSDSGREQYF. CDR3 DNA sequence: TGTGCCAGCAGTGACTCCGGGAGGGAGCAGTACTTC.

The chain links TRBV4-1 to TRBJ1-4; possibly TRBD1 for D (5 bases). CDR1 is MGHRA, CDR2 YSYEKL, per germline. The CDR3 consists of 17 residues. V dropped 1 base and J dropped 7 bases, with 19 bases sitting between them. The CDR3 DNA reads as TGCGCCAGCAGCCAAGCGCCCCCCCGGGGGTTGGGTGAAAAACTGTTTTTT. The encoded protein is CASSQAPPRGLGEKLFF.

The J gene is TRBJ2-7, the V gene TRBV15, with 7 positions matching TRBD1. The CDR3 is 15 residues long. Germline V gene sequence: CDR1 LNHNV, CDR2 YYDKDF (reference sequence). V was clipped by 1 base and J by 6 bases; unmatched bases: 9. The chain's CDR3 is CATSRGGTATTEQYF. CDR3 nucleotides: TGTGCCACCAGCAGAGGGGGGACAGCGACTACCGAGCAGTACTTC.

This rearrangement joins TRBV10-1 to TRBJ2-3, with TRBD2 matching 8 bases. The CDR3 sequence is 14 residues long. V lost 4 bases and J lost 3; bases outside the gene matches: 3. CDR1 is WNHNN, CDR2 SYGVQD, per germline (reference sequence). The CDR3 DNA sequence: TGCGCCAGCAGTGCAGCGGGAGTGACAGATACGCAGTATTTT. Translation: CASSAAGVTDTQYF.

CDR3 sequence reads: CASSGAIAGGNTDTQYF. The CDR3 region has the DNA TGCGCCAGCAGCGGGGCAATAGCGGGAGGGAACACAGATACGCAGTATTTT. The chain is built from TRBV5-1 and TRBJ2-3; 11 bases match TRBD2. Germline V gives CDR1 SGHRS, CDR2 YFSETQ. V dropped 4 bases and J dropped 2; count of bases not matched to a gene: 9. The CDR3 is 17 residues long.

This chain links TRBV4-1 with TRBJ2-3; weak D call: TRBD2 (5 bases). The length of the CDR3 is 15 residues. V dropped 3 bases and J dropped 1 base, with 11 bases sitting between them. Germline V gene sequence: CDR1 MGHRA, CDR2 YSYEKL. The CDR3 region is CASSHSSSRTDTQYF. The CDR3 DNA sequence: TGCGCCAGCAGCCACTCTAGCAGCCGCACAGATACGCAGTATTTT.

This clone came up once. This chain connects TRBV2 to TRBJ2-7; tentatively, D is TRBD2 (6 bases). This CDR3 spans 12 amino acids. Germline CDR1 SNHLY, CDR2 FYNNEI. Trimming removed 7 bases from V and 5 bases from J, with 12 bases in between. CDR3 in DNA: TGTGCCAGCACTAAACTAGCACACGAGCAGTACTTC. As protein: CASTKLAHEQYF.

The chain combines TRBV7-9 with TRBJ1-6, with a weak D call TRBD1 (5 bases). Trimming removed 8 bases from V and 7 bases from J, with 9 bases in between. This CDR3 is 12 amino acids long. The V gene's germline CDR1 is SEHNR and CDR2 FQNEAQ (reference sequence). CDR3 DNA sequence: TGTGCCAGCGGACAACCAAATTCACCCCTCCACTTT. Its protein is CASGQPNSPLHF.

This clone was detected once. CDR3 nucleotides: TGTGCCAGCTCACCAGGGAGCGGCTACGAGCAGTACTTC. Its protein is CASSPGSGYEQYF. J is TRBJ2-7 and V is TRBV18, with D tentatively TRBD2 (5 bases). In germline, CDR1 is KGHSH, CDR2 LQKENI. The CDR3 is 13 amino acids. The V end was cut by 2 bases, the J end by 3 bases, with 8 bases between. Variable domain in full (rest from reference TRBV18 and TRBJ2-7): NAGVMQNPRHLVRRRGQEARLRCSPMKGHSHVYWYRQLPEEGLKFMVYLQKENIIDESGMPKERFSAEFPKEGPSILRIQQVVRGDSAAYFCASSPGSGYEQYFGPGTRLTVT.

This CDR3 is CASSRTGGAVVMAITEQYF. The CDR3 nucleotides read TGCGCCAGCAGCCGGACAGGGGGCGCGGTGGTAATGGCGATTACCGAGCAGTACTTC. The chain uses TRBV5-1 and TRBJ2-7; 11 bases fit TRBD1. Trimming at V came to 4 bases and at J to 6 bases, leaving 21 bases not matched to a gene. Per germline, CDR1 SGHRS and CDR2 YFSETQ. The length of the CDR3 is 19 residues. Using reference TRBV5-1 and TRBJ2-7 for the parts outside the CDR3, the full variable domain is KAGVTQTPRYLIKTRGQQVTLSCSPISGHRSVSWYQQTPGQGLQFLFEYFSETQRNKGNFPGRFSGRQFSNSRSEMNVSTLELGDSALYLCASSRTGGAVVMAITEQYFGPGTRLTVT.

This clone was counted a few times. The chain joins TRBV19 to TRBJ2-7; D possibly corresponds to TRBD2 (5 bases). With 5 bases removed from V and 2 bases from J, the gap between germline ends came to 16 bases. The germline CDR1 and CDR2 sequences are LNHDA and SQIVND (reference sequence). There are 15 residues in the CDR3. CDR3: CASSPLMVGAYEQYF. CDR3 DNA: TGTGCCAGTAGTCCTCTCATGGTCGGGGCCTACGAGCAGTACTTC.